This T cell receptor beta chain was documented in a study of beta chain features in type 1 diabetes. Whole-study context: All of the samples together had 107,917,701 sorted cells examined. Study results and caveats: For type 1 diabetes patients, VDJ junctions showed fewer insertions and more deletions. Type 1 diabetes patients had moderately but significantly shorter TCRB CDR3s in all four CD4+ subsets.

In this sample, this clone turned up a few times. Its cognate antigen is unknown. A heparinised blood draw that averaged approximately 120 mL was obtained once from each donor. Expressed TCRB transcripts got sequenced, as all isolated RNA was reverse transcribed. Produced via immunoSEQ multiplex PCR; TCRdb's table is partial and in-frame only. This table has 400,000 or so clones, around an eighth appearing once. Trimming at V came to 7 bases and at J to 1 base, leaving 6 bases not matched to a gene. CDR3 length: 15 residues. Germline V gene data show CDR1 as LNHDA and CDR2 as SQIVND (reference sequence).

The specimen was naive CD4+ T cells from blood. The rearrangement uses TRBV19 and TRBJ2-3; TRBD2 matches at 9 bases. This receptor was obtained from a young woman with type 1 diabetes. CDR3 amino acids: CASTRSGGRTDTQYF. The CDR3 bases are TGTGCCAGTACGCGGAGCGGGGGGCGCACAGATACGCAGTATTTT. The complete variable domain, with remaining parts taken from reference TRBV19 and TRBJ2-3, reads DGGITQSPKYLFRKEGQNVTLSCEQNLNHDAMYWYRQDPGQGLRLIYYSQIVNDFQKGDIAEGYSVSREKKESFPLTVTSAQKNPTAFYLCASTRSGGRTDTQYFGPGTRLTVL.